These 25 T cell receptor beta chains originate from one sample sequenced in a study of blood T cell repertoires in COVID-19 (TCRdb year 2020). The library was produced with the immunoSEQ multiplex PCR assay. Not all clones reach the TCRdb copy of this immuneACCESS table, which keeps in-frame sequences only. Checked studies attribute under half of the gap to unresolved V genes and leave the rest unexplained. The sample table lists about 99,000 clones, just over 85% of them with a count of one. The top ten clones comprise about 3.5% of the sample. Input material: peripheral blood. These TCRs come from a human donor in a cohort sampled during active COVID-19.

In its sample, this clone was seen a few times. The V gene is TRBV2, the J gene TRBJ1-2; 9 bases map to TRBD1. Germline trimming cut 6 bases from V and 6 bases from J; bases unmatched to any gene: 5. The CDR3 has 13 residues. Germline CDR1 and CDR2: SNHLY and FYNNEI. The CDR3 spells CASSLRDRDGYTF. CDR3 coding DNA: TGTGCCAGCAGCCTCCGGGACAGGGATGGCTACACCTTC. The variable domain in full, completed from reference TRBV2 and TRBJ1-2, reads EPEVTQTPSHQVTQMGQEVILRCVPISNHLYFYWYRQILGQKVEFLVSFYNNEISEKSEIFDDQFSVERPDGSNFTLKIRSTKLEDSAMYFCASSLRDRDGYTFGSGTRLTVV.

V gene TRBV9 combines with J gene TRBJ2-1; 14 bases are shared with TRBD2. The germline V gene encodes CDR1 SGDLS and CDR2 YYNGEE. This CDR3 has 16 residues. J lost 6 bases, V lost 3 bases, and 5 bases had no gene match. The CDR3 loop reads CASSDPTSGGANEQFF. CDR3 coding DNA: TGTGCCAGCAGCGACCCGACTAGCGGGGGGGCCAATGAGCAGTTCTTC.

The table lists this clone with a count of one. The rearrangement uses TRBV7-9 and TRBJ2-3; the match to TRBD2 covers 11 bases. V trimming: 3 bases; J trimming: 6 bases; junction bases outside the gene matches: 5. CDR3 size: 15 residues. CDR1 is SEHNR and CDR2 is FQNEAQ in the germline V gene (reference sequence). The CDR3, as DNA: TGTGCCAGCAGCTTCGCGACTAGCGGGATGGATACGCAGTATTTT. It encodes CASSFATSGMDTQYF. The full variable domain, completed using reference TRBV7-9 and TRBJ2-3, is DTGVSQNPRHKITKRGQNVTFRCDPISEHNRLYWYRQTLGQGPEFLTYFQNEAQLEKSRLLSDRFSAERPKGSFSTLEIQRTEQGDSAMYLCASSFATSGMDTQYFGPGTRLTVL.

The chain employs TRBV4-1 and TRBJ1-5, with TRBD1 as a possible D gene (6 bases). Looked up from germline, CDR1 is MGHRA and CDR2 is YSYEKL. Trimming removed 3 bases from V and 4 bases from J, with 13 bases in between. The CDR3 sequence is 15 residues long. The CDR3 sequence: CASSHPQGTNQPQHF. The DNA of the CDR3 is TGCGCCAGCAGCCACCCACAGGGAACTAATCAGCCCCAGCATTTT.

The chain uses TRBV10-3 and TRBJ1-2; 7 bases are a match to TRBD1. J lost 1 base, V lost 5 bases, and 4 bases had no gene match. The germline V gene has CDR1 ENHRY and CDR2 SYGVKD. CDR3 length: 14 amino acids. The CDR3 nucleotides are TGTGCCATCAGTCCGGGACAGTATAACTATGGCTACACCTTC. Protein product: CAISPGQYNYGYTF.

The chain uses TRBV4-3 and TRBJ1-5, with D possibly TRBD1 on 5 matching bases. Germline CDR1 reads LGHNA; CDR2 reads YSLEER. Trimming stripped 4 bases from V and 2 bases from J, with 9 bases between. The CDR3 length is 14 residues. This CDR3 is CASSPGHGNQPQHF. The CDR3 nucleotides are TGCGCCAGCAGCCCCGGACACGGCAATCAGCCCCAGCATTTT.

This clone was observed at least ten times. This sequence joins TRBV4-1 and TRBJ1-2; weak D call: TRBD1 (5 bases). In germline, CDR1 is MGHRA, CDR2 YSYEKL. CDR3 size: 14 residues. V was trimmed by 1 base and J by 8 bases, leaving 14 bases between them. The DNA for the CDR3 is TGCGCCAGCAGCCAAGGGGGCAGGGTAGAGGGCTACACCTTC. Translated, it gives CASSQGGRVEGYTF.

The CDR3: CASSPGWARAGGRYEQYF. CDR3 in DNA: TGTGCCAGTAGTCCCGGATGGGCACGAGCGGGGGGACGCTACGAGCAGTACTTC. The V gene is TRBV19, the J gene TRBJ2-7, with TRBD2 matching 9 bases. The CDR3 sequence is 18 residues long. J gave up 3 bases and V 5 bases, and 17 bases lay outside the gene matches. The germline CDR1 and CDR2 sequences are LNHDA and SQIVND (reference sequence).

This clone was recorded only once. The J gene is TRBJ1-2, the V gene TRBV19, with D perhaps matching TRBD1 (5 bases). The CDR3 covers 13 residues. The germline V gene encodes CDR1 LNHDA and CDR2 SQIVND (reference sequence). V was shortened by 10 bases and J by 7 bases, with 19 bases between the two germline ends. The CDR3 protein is CAIGTGDGSGYTF. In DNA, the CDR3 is TGTGCCATAGGGACGGGGGACGGTTCTGGCTACACCTTC.

CDR3 in amino acids: CATRPQGAKYQPQHF. In nucleotides, the CDR3 is TGTGCCACCAGACCCCAGGGGGCCAAGTATCAGCCCCAGCATTTT. The chain has TRBV15 and TRBJ1-5; 8 nucleotides match TRBD1. Germline CDR1 reads LNHNV; CDR2 reads YYDKDF (reference sequence). J lost 5 bases, V lost 6 bases, and 9 bases had no gene match. The CDR3 is 15 residues long.

CDR3 residues: CASSLVGSGRLNTQYF. The CDR3 nucleotides read TGTGCCAGCAGCTTAGTAGGTAGCGGGAGATTAAATACGCAGTATTTT. The chain combines TRBV7-8 with TRBJ2-3, with 9 bases fitting TRBD2. The CDR3 sequence is 16 residues long. Trimming cost V 1 base and J 7 bases; bases outside gene matches: 9. Germline-derived CDR1 and CDR2 are SGHVS and FQNEAQ.

The CDR3 spells CASSPAGRESPLHF. Written as DNA, the CDR3 is TGTGCCAGCTCACCCGCAGGGAGGGAATCACCCCTCCACTTT. V is TRBV18 and J is TRBJ1-6, with D maybe TRBD1 (5 bases). This CDR3 is 14 amino acids long. Per the germline V gene, CDR1 is KGHSH and CDR2 is LQKENI. V dropped 3 bases and J dropped 10 bases, with 13 bases sitting between them.

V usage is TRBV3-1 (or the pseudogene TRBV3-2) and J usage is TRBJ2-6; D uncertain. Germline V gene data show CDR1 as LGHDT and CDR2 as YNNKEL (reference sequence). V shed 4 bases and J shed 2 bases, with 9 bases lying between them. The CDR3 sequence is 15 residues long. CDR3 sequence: CASSLIGAGANVLTF. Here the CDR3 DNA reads TGTGCCAGCAGCCTAATCGGAGCTGGGGCCAACGTCCTGACTTTC.

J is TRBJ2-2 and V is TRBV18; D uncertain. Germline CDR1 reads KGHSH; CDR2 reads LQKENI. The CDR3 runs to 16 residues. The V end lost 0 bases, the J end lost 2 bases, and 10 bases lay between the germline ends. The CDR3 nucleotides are TGTGCCAGCTCACCACCCCAGCGAGGCAACACCGGGGAGCTGTTTTTT. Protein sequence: CASSPPQRGNTGELFF.

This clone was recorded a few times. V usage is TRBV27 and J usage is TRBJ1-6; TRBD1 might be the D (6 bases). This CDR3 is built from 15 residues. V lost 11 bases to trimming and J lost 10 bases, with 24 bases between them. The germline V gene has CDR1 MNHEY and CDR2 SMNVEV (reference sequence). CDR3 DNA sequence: TGTGCCGCTCGGGACAAGGCCCTTCTCGTGTCACCCCTCCACTTT. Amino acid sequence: CAARDKALLVSPLHF.

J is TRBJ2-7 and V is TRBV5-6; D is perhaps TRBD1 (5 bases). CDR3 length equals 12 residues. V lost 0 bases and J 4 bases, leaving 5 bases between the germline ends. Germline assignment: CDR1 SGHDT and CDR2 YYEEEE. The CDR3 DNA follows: TGTGCCAGCAGCTTGGGACAGTACGAGCAGTACTTC. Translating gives CASSLGQYEQYF.

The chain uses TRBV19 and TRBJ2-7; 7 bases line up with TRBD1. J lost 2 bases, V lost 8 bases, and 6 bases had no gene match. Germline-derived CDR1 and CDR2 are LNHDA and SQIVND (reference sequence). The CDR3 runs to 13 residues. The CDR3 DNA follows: TGTGCCAGTGGAACCACAGGGGCCTACGAGCAGTACTTC. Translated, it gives CASGTTGAYEQYF.

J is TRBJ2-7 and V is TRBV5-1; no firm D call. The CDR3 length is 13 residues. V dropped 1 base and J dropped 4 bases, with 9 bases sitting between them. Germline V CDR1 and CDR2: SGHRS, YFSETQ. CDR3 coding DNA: TGCGCCAGCAGCTTGAATTTCGGGTACGAGCAGTACTTC. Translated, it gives CASSLNFGYEQYF.

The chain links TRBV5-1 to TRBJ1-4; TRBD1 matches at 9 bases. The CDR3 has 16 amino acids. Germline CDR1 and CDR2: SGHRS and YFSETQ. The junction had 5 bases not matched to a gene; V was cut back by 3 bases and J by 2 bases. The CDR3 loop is CASSWTGVGTNEKLFF. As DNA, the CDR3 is TGCGCCAGCAGCTGGACAGGGGTTGGGACTAATGAAAAACTGTTTTTT.

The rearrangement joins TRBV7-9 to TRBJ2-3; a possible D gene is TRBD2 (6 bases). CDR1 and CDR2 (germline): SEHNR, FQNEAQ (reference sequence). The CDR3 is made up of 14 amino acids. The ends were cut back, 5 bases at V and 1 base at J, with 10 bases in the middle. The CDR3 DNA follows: TGTGCCAGCAGCCGGGACTGGGGCACAGATACGCAGTATTTT. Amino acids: CASSRDWGTDTQYF.

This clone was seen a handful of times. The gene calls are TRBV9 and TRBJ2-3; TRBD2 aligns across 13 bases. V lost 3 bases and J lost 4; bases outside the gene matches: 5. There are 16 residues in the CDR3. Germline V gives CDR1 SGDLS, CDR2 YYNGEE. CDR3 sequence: CASSGGLAGEADTQYF. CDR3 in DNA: TGTGCCAGCAGCGGCGGACTAGCGGGAGAAGCAGATACGCAGTATTTT.

CDR3 sequence: CASSNTGTGTKNIQYF. The CDR3 DNA follows: TGTGCCAGCTCAAATACCGGGACAGGGACCAAAAACATTCAGTACTTC. The V call is TRBV18, the J call TRBJ2-4, with 9 positions matching TRBD1. The length of the CDR3 is 16 residues. CDR1 is KGHSH, CDR2 LQKENI, per germline. J lost 2 bases, V lost 5 bases, and 7 bases had no gene match.

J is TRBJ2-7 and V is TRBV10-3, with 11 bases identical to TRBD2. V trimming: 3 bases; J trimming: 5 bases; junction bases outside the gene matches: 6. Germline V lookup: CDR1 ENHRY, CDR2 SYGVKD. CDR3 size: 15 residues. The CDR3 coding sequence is TGTGCCATCAGTGATACTAGCGGGAGCAATAACGAGCAGTACTTC. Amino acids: CAISDTSGSNNEQYF.

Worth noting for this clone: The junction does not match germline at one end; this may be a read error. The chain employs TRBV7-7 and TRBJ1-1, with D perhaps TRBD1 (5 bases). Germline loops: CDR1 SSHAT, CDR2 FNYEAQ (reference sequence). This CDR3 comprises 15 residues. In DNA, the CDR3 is TGTGCTAGCAGCTTAAAATGGCAGGGGAACACTGAAGCTTTCTTT. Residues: CASSLKWQGNTEAFF.

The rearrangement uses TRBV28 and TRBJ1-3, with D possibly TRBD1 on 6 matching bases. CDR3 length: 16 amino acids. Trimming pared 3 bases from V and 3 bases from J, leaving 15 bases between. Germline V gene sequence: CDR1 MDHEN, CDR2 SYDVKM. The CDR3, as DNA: TGTGCCAGCAGTTTGCATCGGGGGGCGGTTGGAAACACCATATATTTT. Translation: CASSLHRGAVGNTIYF.